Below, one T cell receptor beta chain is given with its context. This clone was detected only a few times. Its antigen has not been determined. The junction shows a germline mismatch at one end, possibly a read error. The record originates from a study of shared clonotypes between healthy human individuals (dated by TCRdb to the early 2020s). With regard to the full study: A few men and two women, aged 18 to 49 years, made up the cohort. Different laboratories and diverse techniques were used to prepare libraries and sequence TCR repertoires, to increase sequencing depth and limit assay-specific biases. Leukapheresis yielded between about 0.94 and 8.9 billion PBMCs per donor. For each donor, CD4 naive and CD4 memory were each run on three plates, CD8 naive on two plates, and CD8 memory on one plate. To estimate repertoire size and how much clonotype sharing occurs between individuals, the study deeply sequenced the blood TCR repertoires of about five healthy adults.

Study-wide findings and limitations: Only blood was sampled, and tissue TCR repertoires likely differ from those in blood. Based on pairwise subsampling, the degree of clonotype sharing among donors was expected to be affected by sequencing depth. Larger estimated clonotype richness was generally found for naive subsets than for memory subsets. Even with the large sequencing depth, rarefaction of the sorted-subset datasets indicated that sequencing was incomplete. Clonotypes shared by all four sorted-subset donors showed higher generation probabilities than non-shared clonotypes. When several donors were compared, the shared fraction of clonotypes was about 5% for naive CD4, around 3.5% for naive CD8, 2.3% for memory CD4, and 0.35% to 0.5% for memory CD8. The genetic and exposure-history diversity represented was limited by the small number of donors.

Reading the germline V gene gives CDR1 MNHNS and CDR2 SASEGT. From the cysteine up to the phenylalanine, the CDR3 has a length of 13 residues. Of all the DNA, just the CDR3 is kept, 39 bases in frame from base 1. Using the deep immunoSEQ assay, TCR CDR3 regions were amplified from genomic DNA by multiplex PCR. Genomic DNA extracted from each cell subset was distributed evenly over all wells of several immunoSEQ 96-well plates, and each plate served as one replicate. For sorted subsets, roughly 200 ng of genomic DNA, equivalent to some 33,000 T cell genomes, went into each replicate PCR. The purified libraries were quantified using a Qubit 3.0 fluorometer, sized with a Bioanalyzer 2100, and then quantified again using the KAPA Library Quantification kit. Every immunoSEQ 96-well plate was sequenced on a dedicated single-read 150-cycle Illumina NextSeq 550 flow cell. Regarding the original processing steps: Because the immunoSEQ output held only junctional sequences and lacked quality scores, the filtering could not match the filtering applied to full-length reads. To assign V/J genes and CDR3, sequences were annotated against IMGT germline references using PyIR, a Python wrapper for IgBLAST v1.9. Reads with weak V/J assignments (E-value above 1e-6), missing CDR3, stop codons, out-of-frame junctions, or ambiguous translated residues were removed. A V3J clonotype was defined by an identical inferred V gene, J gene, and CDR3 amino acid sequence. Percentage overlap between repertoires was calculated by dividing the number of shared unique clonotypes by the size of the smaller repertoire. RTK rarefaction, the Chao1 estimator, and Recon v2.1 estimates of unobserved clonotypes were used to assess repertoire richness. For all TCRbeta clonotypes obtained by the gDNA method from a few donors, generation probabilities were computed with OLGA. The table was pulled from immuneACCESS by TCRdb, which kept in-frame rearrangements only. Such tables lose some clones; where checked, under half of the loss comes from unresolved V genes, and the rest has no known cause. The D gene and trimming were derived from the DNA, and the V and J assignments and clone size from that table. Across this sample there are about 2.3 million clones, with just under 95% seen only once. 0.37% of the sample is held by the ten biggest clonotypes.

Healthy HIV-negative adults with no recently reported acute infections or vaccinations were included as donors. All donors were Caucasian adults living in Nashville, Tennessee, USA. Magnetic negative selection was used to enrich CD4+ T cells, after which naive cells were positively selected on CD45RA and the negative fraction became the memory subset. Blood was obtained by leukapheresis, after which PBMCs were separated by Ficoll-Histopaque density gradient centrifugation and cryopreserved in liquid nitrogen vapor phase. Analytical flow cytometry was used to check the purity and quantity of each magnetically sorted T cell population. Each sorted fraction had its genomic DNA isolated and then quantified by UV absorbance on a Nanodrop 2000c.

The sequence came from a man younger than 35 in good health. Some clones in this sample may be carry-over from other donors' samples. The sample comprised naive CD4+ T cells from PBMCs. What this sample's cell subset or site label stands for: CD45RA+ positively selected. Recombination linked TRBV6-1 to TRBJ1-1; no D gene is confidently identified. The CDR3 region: CASRDGLWTEAFF. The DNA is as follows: TGTGCCAGCCGTGACGGTCTGTGGACTGAAGCTTTCTTT.